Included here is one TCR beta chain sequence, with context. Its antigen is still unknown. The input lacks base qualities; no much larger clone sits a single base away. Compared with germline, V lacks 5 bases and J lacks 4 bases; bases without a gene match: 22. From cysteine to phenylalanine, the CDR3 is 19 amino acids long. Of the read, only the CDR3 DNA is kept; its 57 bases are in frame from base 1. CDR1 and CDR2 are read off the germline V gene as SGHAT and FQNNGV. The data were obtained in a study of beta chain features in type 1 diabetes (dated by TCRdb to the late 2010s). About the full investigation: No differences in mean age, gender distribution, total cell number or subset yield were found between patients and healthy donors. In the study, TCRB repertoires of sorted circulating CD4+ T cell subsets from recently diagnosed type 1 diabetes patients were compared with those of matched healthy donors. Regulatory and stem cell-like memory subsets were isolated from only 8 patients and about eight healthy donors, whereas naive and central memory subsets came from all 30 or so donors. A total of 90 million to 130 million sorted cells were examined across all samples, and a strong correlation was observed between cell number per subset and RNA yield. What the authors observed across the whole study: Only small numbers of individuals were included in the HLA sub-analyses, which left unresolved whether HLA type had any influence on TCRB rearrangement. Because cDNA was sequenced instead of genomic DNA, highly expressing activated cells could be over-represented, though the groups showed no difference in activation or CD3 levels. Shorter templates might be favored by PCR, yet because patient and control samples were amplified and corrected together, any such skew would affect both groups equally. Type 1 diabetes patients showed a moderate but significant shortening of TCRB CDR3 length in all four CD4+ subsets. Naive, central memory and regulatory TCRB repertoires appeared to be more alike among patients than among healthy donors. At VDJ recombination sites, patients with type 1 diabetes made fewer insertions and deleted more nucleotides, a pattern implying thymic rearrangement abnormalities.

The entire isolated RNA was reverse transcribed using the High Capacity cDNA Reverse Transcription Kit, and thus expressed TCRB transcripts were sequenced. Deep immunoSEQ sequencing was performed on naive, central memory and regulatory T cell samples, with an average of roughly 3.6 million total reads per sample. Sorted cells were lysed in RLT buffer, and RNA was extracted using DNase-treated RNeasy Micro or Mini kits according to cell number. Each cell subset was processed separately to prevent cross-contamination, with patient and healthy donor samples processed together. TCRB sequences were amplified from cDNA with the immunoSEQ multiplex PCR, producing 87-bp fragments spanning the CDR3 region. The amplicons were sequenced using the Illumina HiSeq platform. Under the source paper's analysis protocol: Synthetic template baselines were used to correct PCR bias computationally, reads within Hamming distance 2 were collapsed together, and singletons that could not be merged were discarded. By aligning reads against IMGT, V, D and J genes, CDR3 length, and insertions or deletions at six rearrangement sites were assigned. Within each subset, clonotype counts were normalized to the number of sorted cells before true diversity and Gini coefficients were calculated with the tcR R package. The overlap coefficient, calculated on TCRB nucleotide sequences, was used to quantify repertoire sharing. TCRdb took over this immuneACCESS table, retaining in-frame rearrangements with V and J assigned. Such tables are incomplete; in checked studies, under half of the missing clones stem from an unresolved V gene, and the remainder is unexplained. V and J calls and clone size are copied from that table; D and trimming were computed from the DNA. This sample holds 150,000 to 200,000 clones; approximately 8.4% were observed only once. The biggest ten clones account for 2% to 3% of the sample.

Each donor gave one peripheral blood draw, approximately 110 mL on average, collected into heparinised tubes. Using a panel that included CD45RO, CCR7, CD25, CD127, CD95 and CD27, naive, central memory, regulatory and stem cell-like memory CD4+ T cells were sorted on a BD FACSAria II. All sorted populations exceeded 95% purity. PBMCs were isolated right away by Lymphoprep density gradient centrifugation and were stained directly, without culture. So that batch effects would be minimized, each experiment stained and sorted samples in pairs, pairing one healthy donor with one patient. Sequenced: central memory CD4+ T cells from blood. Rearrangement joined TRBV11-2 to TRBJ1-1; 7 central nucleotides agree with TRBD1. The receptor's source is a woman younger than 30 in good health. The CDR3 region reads CASSPPGGTVTFMGTEAFF. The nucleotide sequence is TGTGCCAGCAGCCCCCCGGGGGGGACAGTAACCTTTATGGGCACTGAAGCTTTCTTT.